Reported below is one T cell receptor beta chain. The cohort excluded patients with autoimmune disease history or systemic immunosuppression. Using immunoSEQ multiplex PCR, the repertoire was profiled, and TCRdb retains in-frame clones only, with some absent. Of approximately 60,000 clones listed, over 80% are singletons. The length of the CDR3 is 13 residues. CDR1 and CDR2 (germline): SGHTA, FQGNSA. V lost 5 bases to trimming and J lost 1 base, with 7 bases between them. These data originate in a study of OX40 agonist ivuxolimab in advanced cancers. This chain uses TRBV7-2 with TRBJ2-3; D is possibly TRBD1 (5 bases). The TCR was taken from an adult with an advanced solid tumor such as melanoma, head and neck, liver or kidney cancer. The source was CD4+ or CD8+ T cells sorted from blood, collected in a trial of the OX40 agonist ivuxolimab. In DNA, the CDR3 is TGTGCCAGCAGCGGGGCGGGCACAGATACGCAGTATTTT. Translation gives CASSGAGTDTQYF.